This T cell receptor beta chain was found in a study of blood T cell repertoires in COVID-19. Germline V gene sequence: CDR1 MNHEY, CDR2 SVGAGI. The CDR3 is 14 residues long. With 6 bases clipped from V and 6 bases from J, the junction kept 4 bases outside the gene matches. Data came from immunoSEQ multiplex PCR; TCRdb stores just in-frame clones and leaves some out. The repertoire consists of more than 40,000 clones, with approximately 89% occurring once and the leading ten covering roughly 15%. The material sequenced was peripheral blood. The TCR sequence derives from a man in his 60s with active or convalescent COVID-19. The V call is TRBV6-5, the J call TRBJ1-6; TRBD1 matches 8 bases. CDR3 in amino acids: CASSRTGTNSPLHF. CDR3 DNA: TGTGCCAGCAGCCGGACAGGGACTAATTCACCCCTCCACTTT.